These 30 T cell receptor beta chains originate from one sample sequenced in a study of T-cell memory formation after mild COVID-19. Each CDR3 protein gets one entry after TCRdb re-called the 5' RACE reads with MiXCR. This table holds about 420,000 distinct CDR3 sequences, more than 20% found once. The source material was PBMCs or a T cell subset sorted from them (not recorded which). The receptors stem from an adult woman who had mild COVID-19 (a few samples of this study predate the infection). Cell type and time point are not known.

The CDR3 loop is CASSRQGFVGYGYTF. DNA for the CDR3: TGTGCCAGCAGTCGACAGGGGTTCGTGGGCTATGGCTACACCTTC. This sequence joins TRBV7-9 and TRBJ1-2, with 8 nucleotides matching TRBD1. V dropped 6 bases and J dropped 4; count of bases not matched to a gene: 10. Germline CDR1 reads SEHNR; CDR2 reads FQNEAQ (reference sequence). The CDR3 has 15 residues. The full variable domain, in which reference TRBV7-9 and TRBJ1-2 provide the parts outside the CDR3, is DTGVSQNPRHKITKRGQNVTFRCDPISEHNRLYWYRQTLGQGPEFLTYFQNEAQLEKSRLLSDRFSAERPKGSFSTLEIQRTEQGDSAMYLCASSRQGFVGYGYTFGSGTRLTVV.

CDR3 nucleotide sequence: TGCGCCAGCAAATTAGGCTCCGGAGGCGGCAGCGAAGCTTTCTTT. Its protein is CASKLGSGGGSEAFF. The chain recombines TRBV5-1 with TRBJ1-1; D uncertain. The CDR3 covers 15 residues. Germline loops: CDR1 SGHRS, CDR2 YFSETQ. The V gene lost 6 bases and the J gene lost 8 bases, with 23 bases spanning the gap.

The chain is built from TRBV6-6 and TRBJ2-7; 10 bases fit TRBD1. V was clipped by 4 bases and J by 0 bases; unmatched bases: 6. The CDR3 extends over 16 amino acids. The germline V gene encodes CDR1 MNHNY and CDR2 SVGAGI (reference sequence). The CDR3 DNA sequence: TGTGCCAGCAGTTCGGGACAGGGGAGGAACTCCTACGAGCAGTACTTC. Translation gives CASSSGQGRNSYEQYF.

CDR3 region: CATSDSVTQYF. The CDR3 nucleotides are TGTGCCACCAGTGATTCCGTGACCCAGTACTTC. The chain has TRBV24-1 and TRBJ2-5; D unclear. The germline gives CDR1 KGHDR, CDR2 SFDVKD. There are 11 residues in the CDR3. V lost 2 bases, J lost 7 bases, and 4 bases lay in between.

The chain couples TRBV12-3 or TRBV12-4 to TRBJ2-1, with D hard to call. The CDR3 loop spans 17 amino acids. The V end was cut by 7 bases, the J end by 3 bases, with 22 bases between. The CDR3 coding sequence is TGTGCCAGCACTAACCTGGATAGAGGTCCGAACTACAATGAGCAGTTCTTC. Its protein is CASTNLDRGPNYNEQFF.

This clonotype has a handful of counts. This chain uses TRBV6-6 with TRBJ2-7; no clear D. V was pared by 8 bases and J by 4 bases, with 9 bases between. The germline CDR1 and CDR2 sequences are MNHNY and SVGAGI (reference sequence). This CDR3 has 11 amino acids. CDR3 DNA: TGTGCCAGCGGGGTTACGTACGAGCAGTACTTC. This translates into CASGVTYEQYF.

This clonotype has more than one count but fewer than ten. One end of the junction fails to match germline, which may point to a read error. This chain uses TRBV5-1 with TRBJ2-7, with 7 bases fitting TRBD2. Germline V lookup: CDR1 SGHRS, CDR2 YFSETQ. This CDR3 is built from 13 residues. The CDR3 sequence is CASRFPGQGGKYF. The CDR3 nucleotides are TGCGCCAGCCGCTTTCCGGGGCAGGGAGGGAAGTACTTC.

This chain uses TRBV6-2 or TRBV6-3 with TRBJ2-7; the D is unclear. There are 12 residues in the CDR3. The germline V gene has CDR1 MNHEY and CDR2 SVGEGT. Trimming stripped 6 bases from V and 5 bases from J, with 11 bases between. Written as DNA, the CDR3 is TGTGCCAGCAGCCGAACAATGGACGAGCAGTACTTC. Amino acids: CASSRTMDEQYF.

The chain carries TRBV7-8 and TRBJ2-2; the match to TRBD1 covers 7 bases. Trimming removed 4 bases from V and 6 bases from J; junction bases left unmatched: 8. This CDR3 has 15 amino acids. The germline V gene has CDR1 SGHVS and CDR2 FQNEAQ. The CDR3 nucleotides are TGTGCCAGCAGCTCGAAAGACAGGGCGGCCGGGGAGCTGTTTTTT. This gives the protein CASSSKDRAAGELFF.

The rearrangement joins TRBV9 to TRBJ1-2, with 7 bases identical to TRBD1. With 3 bases clipped from V and 4 bases from J, the junction kept 6 bases outside the gene matches. Per the germline V gene, CDR1 is SGDLS and CDR2 is YYNGEE. CDR3 length: 14 amino acids. CDR3 residues: CASSGATGSYGYTF. CDR3 sequence (DNA): TGTGCCAGCAGCGGAGCGACAGGGTCCTATGGCTACACCTTC.

The table lists this clonotype with a few counts. The chain has TRBV20-1 and TRBJ2-5; no reliable D call. Trimming removed 0 bases from V and 4 bases from J, with 15 bases in between. CDR1 and CDR2 from the germline V gene are DFQATT and SNEGSKA (reference sequence). The length of the CDR3 is 15 residues. The DNA for the CDR3 is TGCAGTGCTAGAGACTCAAAGGGTACGGGAGAGACCCAGTACTTC. Encoded protein: CSARDSKGTGETQYF.

This clonotype occurred a few times. The gene calls are TRBV7-6 and TRBJ1-1; D is uncertain. Trimming left V 1 base short and J 0 bases short, with 9 bases between. Germline V gene lookup returns CDR1 SGHVS and CDR2 FNYEAQ. This CDR3 region has 15 residues. CDR3 coding DNA: TGTGCCAGCAGCTTAGGCCTGGGGATGAACACTGAAGCTTTCTTT. Protein product: CASSLGLGMNTEAFF.

This chain connects TRBV5-1 to TRBJ2-1; D could derive from TRBD1 or TRBD2 (6 bases each). The CDR3 extends over 14 amino acids. V was pared by 5 bases and J by 2 bases, with 11 bases between. Germline CDR1 reads SGHRS; CDR2 reads YFSETQ. The CDR3 spells CASRRGEAYNEQFF. As DNA, the CDR3 is TGCGCCAGCAGGAGGGGGGAGGCCTACAATGAGCAGTTCTTC.

This clonotype showed up just a few times. The rearrangement joins TRBV4-1 to TRBJ2-3; unclear D gene. V lost 1 base, J lost 5 bases, and 7 bases lay in between. Germline CDR1 and CDR2: MGHRA and YSYEKL. This CDR3 is 13 amino acids long. CDR3 amino acids: CASSQALGDTQYF. The CDR3 region has the DNA TGCGCCAGCAGCCAAGCTCTAGGAGATACGCAGTATTTT.

This rearrangement joins TRBV29-1 to TRBJ2-4; possible D gene TRBD1, 5 bases. From germline, CDR1 is SQVTM and CDR2 ANQGSEA. Between the trimmed V and J ends, which lost 0 bases and 7 bases, there was a span of 22 bases. The CDR3 sequence is 17 residues long. CDR3 nucleotide sequence: TGCAGCGTTGAAGATAAGCCGGCAGGGTTCCTCGGGAACATTCAGTACTTC. As protein: CSVEDKPAGFLGNIQYF.

The V gene is TRBV2, the J gene TRBJ1-2; no firm D call. Trimming stripped 6 bases from V and 4 bases from J, with 15 bases between. Germline-derived CDR1 and CDR2 are SNHLY and FYNNEI. The CDR3 loop spans 14 amino acids. As DNA, the CDR3 is TGTGCCAGCAGCGGACCGGGAGAAGGCTATGGCTACACCTTC. Translating it yields CASSGPGEGYGYTF.

The V and J genes are TRBV7-2 and TRBJ2-7; no definite D call. Germline lookup yields CDR1 SGHTA and CDR2 FQGNSA. This CDR3 has 13 amino acids. V was pared by 1 base and J by 12 bases, with 16 bases between. This chain's CDR3 is CASSLGVSLGGYF. CDR3 sequence (DNA): TGTGCCAGCAGCTTAGGGGTTAGCCTCGGCGGGTACTTC.

This clonotype was seen repeatedly, ten times or more. V is TRBV29-1 and J is TRBJ2-2; possible D gene TRBD1, 5 bases. With 3 bases removed from V and 0 bases from J, the gap between germline ends came to 8 bases. This CDR3 spans 14 amino acids. The germline CDR1 and CDR2 sequences are SQVTM and ANQGSEA. CDR3 DNA: TGCAGCGTTGACTCAGGGTCGAACACCGGGGAGCTGTTTTTT. It encodes CSVDSGSNTGELFF.

The sample holds a few counts of this clonotype. The rearrangement joins TRBV5-1 to TRBJ2-7; 14 nucleotides match TRBD2. Germline values: CDR1 SGHRS, CDR2 YFSETQ. Germline trimming cut 3 bases from V and 2 bases from J; bases unmatched to any gene: 7. This CDR3 has 17 residues. CDR3 in amino acids: CASSSVSGLAGAYEQYF. The CDR3 DNA is TGCGCCAGCAGCTCAGTCTCGGGACTAGCGGGGGCCTACGAGCAGTACTTC.

J is TRBJ2-3 and V is TRBV21-1; no DNA check was done on the table's D call, TRBD1. TRBV21-1 is noted as a pseudogene. The CDR3 has 16 amino acids. The CDR3 nucleotides are TGTGCCAGCAGCATACGAACCGGGGGGGAGCGAGATACGCAGTATTTT. It yields the protein CASSIRTGGERDTQYF.

In this sample, this clonotype turned up a few times. The chain recombines TRBV14 with TRBJ1-2, with TRBD1 as a possible D gene (6 bases). This CDR3 contains 16 residues. Deletions cut 4 bases from V and 3 bases from J, with 18 bases between. Germline assignment: CDR1 SGHDN and CDR2 FVKESK. The CDR3 coding sequence is TGTGCCAGCAGCCTCGGGAAGACAGGCTACTACTATGGCTACACCTTC. It is translated as CASSLGKTGYYYGYTF.

V and J are TRBV20-1 and TRBJ2-1, with no clear D. Trimming removed 5 bases from V and 6 bases from J, with 14 bases in between. The CDR3 spans 13 residues. Germline assignment: CDR1 DFQATT and CDR2 SNEGSKA (reference sequence). Written as DNA, the CDR3 is TGCAGTGCTCACCACACCGGAGCCAATGAGCAGTTCTTC. It yields the protein CSAHHTGANEQFF.

In its sample, this clonotype was seen a few times. V and J are TRBV20-1 and TRBJ1-1; TRBD1 agrees at 7 bases. The CDR3 totals 13 residues. V lost 3 bases, J lost 7 bases, and 8 bases stayed unmatched. Germline CDR1 reads DFQATT; CDR2 reads SNEGSKA (reference sequence). The chain's CDR3 is CSASFRGKGEAFF. As DNA, the CDR3 is TGCAGTGCTAGCTTCAGGGGGAAGGGTGAAGCTTTCTTT.

The CDR3 protein is CSAKIGVQETQYF. CDR3 coding DNA: TGCAGTGCCAAGATCGGCGTCCAAGAGACCCAGTACTTC. The rearrangement joins TRBV20-1 to TRBJ2-5; no firm D call. There are 13 residues in the CDR3. The germline CDR1 and CDR2 sequences are DFQATT and SNEGSKA (reference sequence). The V gene lost 6 bases and the J gene lost 1 base, with 12 bases spanning the gap.

V is TRBV6-1 and J is TRBJ2-1; D possibly corresponds to TRBD1 (6 bases). Trimming pared 0 bases from V and 8 bases from J, leaving 11 bases between. Germline V gene sequence: CDR1 MNHNS, CDR2 SASEGT. This CDR3 has 14 amino acids. The CDR3 DNA is TGTGCCAGCAGTGAAGCGGGGGCGTCCCATGAGCAGTTCTTC. Translated: CASSEAGASHEQFF.

This clonotype was counted only a few times. CDR3 bases: TGCGCCAGCAGCGATCGAGGGGGAAACTACGAGCAGTACTTC. Translated, it gives CASSDRGGNYEQYF. The chain carries TRBV5-1 and TRBJ2-7, with a tentative D call TRBD1 (6 bases). This CDR3 has 14 residues. V was cut by 4 bases and J by 3 bases, with 14 bases left in between. The germline V gene has CDR1 SGHRS and CDR2 YFSETQ. Full variable domain (missing parts from reference TRBV5-1 and TRBJ2-7): KAGVTQTPRYLIKTRGQQVTLSCSPISGHRSVSWYQQTPGQGLQFLFEYFSETQRNKGNFPGRFSGRQFSNSRSEMNVSTLELGDSALYLCASSDRGGNYEQYFGPGTRLTVT.

The V call is TRBV15, the J call TRBJ1-5; D is ambiguous. Germline V gives CDR1 LNHNV, CDR2 YYDKDF (reference sequence). The length of the CDR3 is 15 residues. V was shortened by 1 base and J by 3 bases, with 10 bases between the two germline ends. CDR3 residues: CATSRGGSPNQPQHF. Here the CDR3 DNA reads TGTGCCACCAGCAGAGGAGGGAGCCCCAATCAGCCCCAGCATTTT.

This clonotype has just a few counts. The gene calls are TRBV24-1 and TRBJ2-1; TRBD2 might be the D (6 bases). V shed 10 bases and J shed 8 bases, with 17 bases lying between them. Germline V gene data show CDR1 as KGHDR and CDR2 as SFDVKD. This CDR3 has 13 residues. CDR3 residues: CATRPAGYDEQFF. The CDR3 coding sequence is TGTGCCACTAGGCCGGCGGGGTACGATGAGCAGTTCTTC.

This clonotype was observed a handful of times. The rearrangement joins TRBV15 to TRBJ2-1; possibly TRBD1 or TRBD2 for D (5 bases each). Looked up from germline, CDR1 is LNHNV and CDR2 is YYDKDF (reference sequence). CDR3 length equals 13 residues. V was cut by 0 bases and J by 9 bases, with 9 bases left in between. The CDR3 region has the DNA TGTGCCACCAGCAGAGATAGGGACCCTGAGCAGTTCTTC. Its translation is CATSRDRDPEQFF.

This clonotype appeared a few times. V gene TRBV7-9 combines with J gene TRBJ1-4, with D uncertain. V lost 5 bases and J lost 2, with 6 bases in between. This CDR3 is 13 amino acids long. CDR1 is SEHNR, CDR2 FQNEAQ, per germline (reference sequence). CDR3 sequence: CASSLETNEKLFF. For the CDR3, the DNA is TGTGCCAGCAGCCTGGAGACTAATGAAAAACTGTTTTTT.